This entry lists 21 T cell receptor beta chains sequenced from one sample in a study of cytomegalovirus exposure and HLA in healthy donors. It was with 60 Vbeta and 13 Jbeta primers that the PCR ran. Using immunoSEQ multiplex PCR, the repertoire was profiled, and TCRdb retains in-frame clones only, with some absent. This table has 150,000 or so clones, over 60% appearing once. The sample comprised PBMCs. The receptor set was obtained from a woman younger than 45 in good health and CMV-seropositive.

The rearrangement joins TRBV5-1 to TRBJ2-3, with D possibly TRBD2 on 6 matching bases. Looked up from germline, CDR1 is SGHRS and CDR2 is YFSETQ. The CDR3 extends over 14 amino acids. Trimming left V 9 bases short and J 7 bases short, with 21 bases between. The CDR3 DNA follows: TGCGCCACCCCTGGGACTGCCTTCACGTATACGCAGTATTTT. Translation gives CATPGTAFTYTQYF.

The chain combines TRBV6-6 with TRBJ2-6; the D gene is possibly TRBD1 (5 bases). CDR3 length: 14 amino acids. Germline CDR1 MNHNY, CDR2 SVGAGI (reference sequence). V lost 9 bases to trimming and J lost 8 bases, with 17 bases between them. CDR3 sequence (DNA): TGTGCCAGTTCGGCAGGGCAGACAACCAACGTCCTGACTTTC. Translation: CASSAGQTTNVLTF.

This sequence joins TRBV9 and TRBJ2-7, with a tentative D call TRBD1 (5 bases). The CDR3 has 12 residues. V gave up 4 bases and J gave up 5 bases, with 10 bases separating them. In germline, CDR1 is SGDLS, CDR2 YYNGEE. The CDR3 DNA reads as TGTGCCAGCAGCCTACAGGACCACGAGCAGTACTTC. Its translation: CASSLQDHEQYF.

The rearrangement uses TRBV9 and TRBJ2-5; 8 nucleotides match TRBD1. The J call may be faulty, since TRBJ2-7 better matches the DNA end. This CDR3 is built from 16 residues. Germline V lookup: CDR1 SGDLS, CDR2 YYNGEE. The CDR3 DNA sequence: TGTGCCAGCAGCGTAGCGTTGGGTCAGGGGGCTGGCGAGCAGTACTTC. This gives the protein CASSVALGQGAGEQYF.

The gene calls are TRBV5-1 and TRBJ2-1, with 7 bases matching TRBD2. J was trimmed by 2 bases and V by 4 bases; bases with no gene match: 6. This CDR3 region has 15 residues. Germline loops: CDR1 SGHRS, CDR2 YFSETQ. Written as DNA, the CDR3 is TGCGCCAGCAGCCTTTCGGCGGGGGCCTACAATGAGCAGTTCTTC. As protein: CASSLSAGAYNEQFF.

The rearrangement joins TRBV28 to TRBJ2-7, with D possibly TRBD1 on 6 matching bases. Trimming shortened V by 5 bases and J by 1 base, and 12 bases separated the two germline ends. Germline-derived CDR1 and CDR2 are MDHEN and SYDVKM. The CDR3 is made up of 14 amino acids. The CDR3, as DNA: TGTGCCAGCAGTGAATATCAGGGGTCCTACGAGCAGTACTTC. Amino acids: CASSEYQGSYEQYF.

In its sample, this clone was seen a few times. The V gene is TRBV7-3, the J gene TRBJ1-1; possible D gene TRBD1, 5 bases. From germline, CDR1 is SGHTA and CDR2 FQGTGA. The CDR3 length is 12 residues. V was cut by 7 bases and J by 11 bases, with 17 bases left in between. Here the CDR3 reads CASTESGGRAFF. DNA of the CDR3: TGTGCCAGCACCGAATCGGGGGGGAGGGCTTTCTTT.

The chain combines TRBV6-1 with TRBJ2-1; 8 bases align to TRBD2. V gave up 2 bases and J gave up 5 bases; unmatched junction bases: 8. CDR3 length equals 16 residues. CDR1 and CDR2 (germline): MNHNS, SASEGT. The CDR3 here is CASSERERELNNEQFF. DNA for the CDR3: TGTGCCAGCAGTGAACGTGAGCGGGAGCTAAACAATGAGCAGTTCTTC.

The V call is TRBV1, the J call TRBJ2-7; TRBD1, as called in the table, went unchecked against the DNA. TRBV1 is labeled a pseudogene. The CDR3 totals 12 residues. The CDR3 DNA sequence: TGCACCAGCAGCGGTCTAGGGACAGGGGAATACTTC. Translation gives CTSSGLGTGEYF.

This clone was detected only a few times. V and J are TRBV18 and TRBJ2-7; possible D gene TRBD2, 6 bases. V shed 3 bases and J shed 2 bases, with 17 bases lying between them. In germline, CDR1 is KGHSH, CDR2 LQKENI. This CDR3 is 16 amino acids long. The CDR3 sequence is CASSPGGPPAPYEQYF. The CDR3 region has the DNA TGTGCCAGCTCACCGGGAGGCCCCCCAGCCCCCTACGAGCAGTACTTC.

This clone was observed once. The chain combines TRBV5-1 with TRBJ2-7; 11 bases match TRBD2. Germline CDR1 and CDR2: SGHRS and YFSETQ. V dropped 0 bases and J dropped 4; count of bases not matched to a gene: 0. The CDR3 runs to 14 residues. DNA for the CDR3: TGCGCCAGCAGCTTGGCTAGCGGGAGGTACGAGCAGTACTTC. Its protein product is CASSLASGRYEQYF.

The chain recombines TRBV7-2 with TRBJ1-4, with D possibly matching TRBD1 (5 bases). V lost 5 bases and J 4 bases, leaving 11 bases between the germline ends. Per germline, CDR1 SGHTA and CDR2 FQGNSA. The CDR3 consists of 14 residues. The CDR3 loop reads CASSRDSFNEKLFF. Written as DNA, the CDR3 is TGTGCCAGCAGCCGCGACAGTTTTAATGAAAAACTGTTTTTT.

The chain carries TRBV2 and TRBJ1-6, with no clear D. This CDR3 is 15 amino acids long. Germline values: CDR1 SNHLY, CDR2 FYNNEI. Trimming took 5 bases from V and 5 from J, leaving 13 bases between them. DNA for the CDR3: TGTGCCAGCAGTCCCCAGACCGGAGATAATTCACCCCTCCACTTT. This translates into CASSPQTGDNSPLHF.

The chain has TRBV7-6 and TRBJ2-7, with TRBD2 matching over 7 bases. Germline V gene lookup returns CDR1 SGHVS and CDR2 FNYEAQ. The CDR3 consists of 14 residues. Trimming removed 3 bases from V and 2 bases from J; junction bases left unmatched: 4. CDR3 nucleotides: TGTGCCAGCAGCTTGGAGACTAGCCCCTACGAGCAGTACTTC. It codes for CASSLETSPYEQYF.

This clone was seen only once. One junction end disagrees with the germline gene, perhaps due to a read error. The chain uses TRBV6-1 and TRBJ1-2; D ambiguous. Germline V gives CDR1 MNHNS, CDR2 SASEGT. The CDR3 has 11 residues. The CDR3 sequence: CASTLDYGCTF. CDR3 in DNA: TGTGCCAGCACCCTGGACTATGGCTGCACCTTC.

This clone was detected once. The J gene is TRBJ2-7, the V gene TRBV6-5; 7 nucleotides agree with TRBD1. Germline values: CDR1 MNHEY, CDR2 SVGAGI. Trimming cost V 4 bases and J 5 bases; bases outside gene matches: 11. The CDR3 has 15 residues. In DNA, the CDR3 is TGTGCCAGCAGTTTCAGACAGGGAAGGTACGACGAGCAGTACTTC. Protein sequence: CASSFRQGRYDEQYF.

The rearrangement joins TRBV11-2 to TRBJ2-1; 10 nucleotides match TRBD2. CDR3 length: 14 residues. CDR1 is SGHAT and CDR2 is FQNNGV in the germline V gene. Trimming took 6 bases from V and 6 from J; bases not matched to a gene: 5. CDR3 sequence (DNA): TGTGCCAGCAGAGAGCGGGGGGGCCTCAATGAGCAGTTCTTC. Its translation: CASRERGGLNEQFF.

The chain joins TRBV6-1 to TRBJ2-7; possibly TRBD2 for D (7 bases). The V gene's germline CDR1 is MNHNS and CDR2 SASEGT. The CDR3 length is 14 residues. Deletions cut 6 bases from V and 6 bases from J, with 18 bases between. CDR3 bases: TGTGCCAGCAGCGCCGGGGGGCGCGGTGTCGAGCAGTACTTC. This translates into CASSAGGRGVEQYF.

The chain joins TRBV6-1 to TRBJ1-1; unclear D gene. CDR1 and CDR2 (germline): MNHNS, SASEGT. The CDR3 extends over 11 amino acids. Trimming removed 10 bases from V and 1 base from J, with 7 bases in between. DNA of the CDR3: TGTGCCACCCTAAGGAACACTGAAGCTTTCTTT. Translating gives CATLRNTEAFF.

V gene TRBV2 combines with J gene TRBJ1-5, with TRBD1 matching over 8 bases. CDR1 and CDR2 from the germline V gene are SNHLY and FYNNEI. The junction had 5 bases not matched to a gene; V was cut back by 8 bases and J by 5 bases. The CDR3 sequence is 13 residues long. The CDR3 loop is CASSQTGDQPQHF. CDR3 coding DNA: TGTGCCAGCTCCCAGACAGGGGATCAGCCCCAGCATTTT.

In its sample, this clone was seen a few times. The V gene is TRBV10-1, the J gene TRBJ1-1, with a possible D match to TRBD1 (6 bases). The germline CDR1 and CDR2 sequences are WNHNN and SYGVQD (reference sequence). The CDR3 has 15 amino acids. V lost 2 bases, J lost 5 bases, and 15 bases lay in between. CDR3 nucleotide sequence: TGCGCCAGCAGTGAGGAGGGGGAAGGTTGGACTGAAGCTTTCTTT. This translates into CASSEEGEGWTEAFF.